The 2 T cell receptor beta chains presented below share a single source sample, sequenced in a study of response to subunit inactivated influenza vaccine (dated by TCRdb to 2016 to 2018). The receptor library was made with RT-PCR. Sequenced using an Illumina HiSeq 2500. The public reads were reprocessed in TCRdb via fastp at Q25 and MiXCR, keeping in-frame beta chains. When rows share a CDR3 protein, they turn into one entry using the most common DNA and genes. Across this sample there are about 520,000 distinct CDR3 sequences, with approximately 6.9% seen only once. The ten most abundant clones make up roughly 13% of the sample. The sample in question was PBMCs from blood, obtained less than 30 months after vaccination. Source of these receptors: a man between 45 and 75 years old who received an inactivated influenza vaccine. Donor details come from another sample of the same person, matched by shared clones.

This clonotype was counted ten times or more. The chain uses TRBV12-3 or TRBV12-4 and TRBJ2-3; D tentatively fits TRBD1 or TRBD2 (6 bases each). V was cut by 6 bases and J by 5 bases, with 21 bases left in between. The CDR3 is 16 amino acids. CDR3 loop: CASSYPPRGPGDTQYF. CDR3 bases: TGTGCCAGCAGCTACCCCCCTCGGGGGCCGGGAGATACGCAGTATTTT.

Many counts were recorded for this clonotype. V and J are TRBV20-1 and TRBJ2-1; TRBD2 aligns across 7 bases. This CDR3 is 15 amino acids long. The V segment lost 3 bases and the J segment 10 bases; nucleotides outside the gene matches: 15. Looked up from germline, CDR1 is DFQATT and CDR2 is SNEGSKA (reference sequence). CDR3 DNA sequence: TGCAGTGCTAGCCCCGAGTCGGGAGGCCAGATGGAGCAGTTCTTC. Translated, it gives CSASPESGGQMEQFF.